This passage covers 15 T cell receptor beta chains from one sample sequenced in a study of T cell responses to AZD1222 COVID-19 vaccine (dated by TCRdb to the early 2020s). Interpreted using the paper, the time point label stands for: about 28 days (+/-7) after the second vaccine dose. Preparation of the library involved the immunoSEQ multiplex PCR assay. Not all clones reach the TCRdb copy of this immuneACCESS table, which keeps in-frame sequences only. Checked studies attribute under half of the gap to unresolved V genes and leave the rest unexplained. The sample data list 95,000 to 100,000 clones, and roughly 83% of these were observed just once. The ten biggest clones cover over 12% of the sample. The material sequenced was peripheral blood, taken 28 days after the second AZD1222 dose. These receptors came from an adult who received the AZD1222 COVID-19 vaccine.

V gene TRBV11-3 combines with J gene TRBJ2-7, with D possibly matching TRBD1 (5 bases). CDR1 is SGHNT, CDR2 YENEEA, per germline. V gave up 4 bases and J gave up 7 bases, with 8 bases separating them. The CDR3 has 11 residues. The CDR3 protein is CASSSQVEQYF. The CDR3 DNA reads as TGTGCCAGCAGCTCACAGGTTGAGCAGTACTTC.

The genes are TRBV28 and TRBJ2-7, with 8 bases identical to TRBD2. Germline V gives CDR1 MDHEN, CDR2 SYDVKM. V shed 6 bases, J shed 2 bases, and the junction held 6 bases outside the gene matches. The CDR3 runs 14 residues. In nucleotides, the CDR3 is TGTGCCAGCAGGCCCCGGGGGGGGGCCTACGAGCAGTACTTC. It codes for CASRPRGGAYEQYF. Complete variable domain (other parts from reference TRBV28 and TRBJ2-7): DVKVTQSSRYLVKRTGEKVFLECVQDMDHENMFWYRQDPGLGLRLIYFSYDVKMKEKGDIPEGYSVSREKKERFSLILESASTNQTSMYLCASRPRGGAYEQYFGPGTRLTVT.

This chain joins TRBV7-9 and TRBJ1-6; possibly TRBD1 for D (5 bases). V dropped 5 bases and J dropped 8 bases, with 13 bases sitting between them. The CDR3 has 14 residues. Germline V gene lookup returns CDR1 SEHNR and CDR2 FQNEAQ (reference sequence). As DNA, the CDR3 is TGTGCCAGCAGCCGTCGGTGGGGCCATTCACCCCTCCACTTT. Translating it yields CASSRRWGHSPLHF.

The rearrangement joins TRBV15 to TRBJ1-3; 9 nucleotides align to TRBD1. V shed 4 bases, J shed 2 bases, and the junction held 3 bases outside the gene matches. Germline CDR1 is LNHNV and CDR2 is YYDKDF (reference sequence). This CDR3 contains 15 residues. CDR3 nucleotides: TGTGCCACCAGCACCGGGGACAGGGCTGGAAACACCATATATTTT. Translation: CATSTGDRAGNTIYF.

This chain connects TRBV7-9 to TRBJ1-1; D remains unclear. The germline V and J ends were trimmed by 3 bases and 4 bases, with 12 bases remaining between them. The CDR3 consists of 14 residues. CDR1 and CDR2 (germline): SEHNR, FQNEAQ (reference sequence). CDR3 bases: TGTGCCAGCAGCTTGGAAAGTGGGAGCACTGAAGCTTTCTTT. Its translation: CASSLESGSTEAFF.

This clone ranks as medium-sized (0.01 to 0.1%). This rearrangement joins TRBV6-5 to TRBJ1-2, with TRBD1 matching 7 bases. This CDR3 comprises 13 residues. Germline V gives CDR1 MNHEY, CDR2 SVGAGI. With V trimmed by 11 bases and J by 2 bases, 8 bases remained unmatched. CDR3: CASTRDSNYGYTF. The DNA of the CDR3 is TGTGCCTCTACTCGGGACAGCAACTATGGCTACACCTTC.

The CDR3 here is CASRPGTGGVGRQPQHF. The CDR3 DNA sequence: TGTGCCAGCAGACCTGGGACAGGGGGAGTGGGTCGTCAGCCCCAGCATTTT. This chain links TRBV27 with TRBJ1-5; 11 bases match TRBD1. The V segment lost 6 bases and the J segment 6 bases; nucleotides outside the gene matches: 13. Germline V gene sequence: CDR1 MNHEY, CDR2 SMNVEV (reference sequence). The CDR3 covers 17 residues.

In this sample, this clone turned up once. The genes are TRBV30 and TRBJ1-2, with D unresolved. From germline, CDR1 is GTSNPN and CDR2 SVGIG (reference sequence). The CDR3 loop spans 18 amino acids. V was cut by 0 bases and J by 2 bases, with 22 bases left in between. In nucleotides, the CDR3 is TGTGCCTGGAGTGTACTTGTGGGGAAGCAGCAACTCAACTATGGCTACACCTTC. Translated: CAWSVLVGKQQLNYGYTF.

A few counts support this clone. This chain uses TRBV2 with TRBJ1-2; TRBD1 aligns across 9 bases. Losses at the gene ends were 4 bases for V and 6 bases for J; bases not matched to a gene: 9. Germline CDR1 SNHLY, CDR2 FYNNEI. This CDR3 comprises 15 residues. CDR3 amino acids: CASSGRTGVKNGYTF. Here the CDR3 DNA reads TGTGCCAGCAGTGGTCGGACAGGGGTTAAGAATGGCTACACCTTC.

CDR3 nucleotides: TGTGCCAGCTCACAGGGGGAGAACACTGAAGCTTTCTTT. It translates to CASSQGENTEAFF. The V gene is TRBV18, the J gene TRBJ1-1; a possible D gene is TRBD1 (6 bases). CDR3 length equals 13 residues. Germline-derived CDR1 and CDR2 are KGHSH and LQKENI. V lost 4 bases, J lost 1 base, and 7 bases lay in between.

This clone was detected a few times. The rearrangement uses TRBV5-1 and TRBJ2-3; no definite D call. This CDR3 is 12 amino acids long. V lost 4 bases, J lost 0 bases, and 3 bases lay in between. CDR1 and CDR2 (germline): SGHRS, YFSETQ. The CDR3 DNA reads as TGCGCCAGCAGCCCCAGCACAGATACGCAGTATTTT. It yields the protein CASSPSTDTQYF.

The CDR3, as DNA: TGTGCCAGCAGCCCAGGGCAAGGGCGCGAAAAACTGTTTTTT. It is translated as CASSPGQGREKLFF. The chain couples TRBV7-2 to TRBJ1-4, with a possible D match to TRBD1 (5 bases). Germline V gene lookup returns CDR1 SGHTA and CDR2 FQGNSA. V was cut by 5 bases and J by 8 bases, with 15 bases left in between. The CDR3 sequence is 14 residues long.

The V call is TRBV27, the J call TRBJ2-7, with D unclear. V lost 4 bases to trimming and J lost 0 bases, with 7 bases between them. The germline CDR1 and CDR2 sequences are MNHEY and SMNVEV (reference sequence). This CDR3 has 13 amino acids. CDR3 DNA sequence: TGTGCCAGCAGTTCCTTAAGCTCCTACGAGCAGTACTTC. Protein sequence: CASSSLSSYEQYF.

J is TRBJ2-4 and V is TRBV7-2; the D call may be TRBD1 or TRBD2 (8 bases each). The CDR3 contains 19 residues. V was cut by 1 base and J by 1 base, with 20 bases left in between. CDR1 is SGHTA, CDR2 FQGNSA, per germline. In DNA form, the CDR3 reads TGTGCCAGCAGCTTAGGCGCCGGGACAGGCGGGGGGGCCAAAAACATTCAGTACTTC. It codes for CASSLGAGTGGGAKNIQYF.

V usage is TRBV9 and J usage is TRBJ1-6; possibly TRBD1 for D (5 bases). The V and J ends lost 3 bases and 8 bases respectively, with 18 bases between them. The CDR3 sequence is 16 residues long. Looked up from germline, CDR1 is SGDLS and CDR2 is YYNGEE. The CDR3 DNA reads as TGTGCCAGCAGCGGGGGGGAAGGCAGCCCCCATTCACCCCTCCACTTT. This encodes CASSGGEGSPHSPLHF.